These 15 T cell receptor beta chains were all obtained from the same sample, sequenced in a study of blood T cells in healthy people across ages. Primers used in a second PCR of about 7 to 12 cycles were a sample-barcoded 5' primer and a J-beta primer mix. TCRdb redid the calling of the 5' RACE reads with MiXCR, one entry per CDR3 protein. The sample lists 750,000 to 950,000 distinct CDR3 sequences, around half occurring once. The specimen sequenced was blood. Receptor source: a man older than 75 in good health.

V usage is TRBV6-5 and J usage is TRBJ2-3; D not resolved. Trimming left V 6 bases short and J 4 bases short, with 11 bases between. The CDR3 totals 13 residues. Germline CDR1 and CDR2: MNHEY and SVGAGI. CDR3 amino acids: CASSNGQADTQYF. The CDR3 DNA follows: TGTGCCAGCAGCAACGGGCAAGCAGATACGCAGTATTTT.

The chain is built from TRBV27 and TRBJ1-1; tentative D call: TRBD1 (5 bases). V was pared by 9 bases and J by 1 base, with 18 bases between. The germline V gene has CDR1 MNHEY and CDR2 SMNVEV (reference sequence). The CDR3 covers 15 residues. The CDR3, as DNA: TGTGCCAGTCATAACCTCGGGACGGGGAACACTGAAGCTTTCTTT. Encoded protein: CASHNLGTGNTEAFF.

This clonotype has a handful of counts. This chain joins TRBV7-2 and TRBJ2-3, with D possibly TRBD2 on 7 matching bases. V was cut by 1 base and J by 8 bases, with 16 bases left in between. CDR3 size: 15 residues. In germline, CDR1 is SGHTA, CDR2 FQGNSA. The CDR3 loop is CASSLEGLGGGTQYF. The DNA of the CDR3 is TGTGCCAGCAGCTTAGAAGGACTAGGGGGGGGTACGCAGTATTTT. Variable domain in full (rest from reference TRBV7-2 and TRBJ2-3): GAGVSQSPSNKVTEKGKDVELRCDPISGHTALYWYRQSLGQGLEFLIYFQGNSAPDKSGLPSDRFSAERTGGSVSTLTIQRTQQEDSAVYLCASSLEGLGGGTQYFGPGTRLTVL.

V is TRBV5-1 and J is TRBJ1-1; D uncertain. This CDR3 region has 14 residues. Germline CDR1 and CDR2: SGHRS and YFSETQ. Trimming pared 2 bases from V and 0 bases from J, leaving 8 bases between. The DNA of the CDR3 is TGCGCCAGCAGCTTCGAGCGAATGAACACTGAAGCTTTCTTT. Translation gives CASSFERMNTEAFF.

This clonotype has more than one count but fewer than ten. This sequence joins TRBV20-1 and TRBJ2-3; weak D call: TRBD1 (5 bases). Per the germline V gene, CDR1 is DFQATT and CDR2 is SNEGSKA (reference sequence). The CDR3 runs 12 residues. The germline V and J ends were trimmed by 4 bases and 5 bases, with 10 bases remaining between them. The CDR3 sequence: CSATSRVDTQYF. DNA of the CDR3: TGCAGTGCTACCTCCAGGGTAGATACGCAGTATTTT.

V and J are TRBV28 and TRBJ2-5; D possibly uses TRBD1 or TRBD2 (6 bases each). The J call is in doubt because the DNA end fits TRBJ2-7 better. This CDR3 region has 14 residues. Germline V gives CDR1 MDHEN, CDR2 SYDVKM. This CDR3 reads CASRPGGEFGEQYF. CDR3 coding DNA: TGTGCCAGCAGACCCGGGGGCGAATTCGGCGAGCAGTACTTC.

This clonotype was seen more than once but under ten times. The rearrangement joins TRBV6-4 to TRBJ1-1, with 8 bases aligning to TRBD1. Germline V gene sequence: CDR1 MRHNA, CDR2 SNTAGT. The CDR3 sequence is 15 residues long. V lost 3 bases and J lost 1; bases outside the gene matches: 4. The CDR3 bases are TGTGCCAGCAGTGAGCGGACAGGGACGAACACTGAAGCTTTCTTT. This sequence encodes CASSERTGTNTEAFF.

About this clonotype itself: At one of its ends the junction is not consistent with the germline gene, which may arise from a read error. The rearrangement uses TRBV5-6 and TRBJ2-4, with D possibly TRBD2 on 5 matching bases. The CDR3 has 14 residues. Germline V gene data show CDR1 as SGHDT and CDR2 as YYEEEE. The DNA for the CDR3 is TGTGCCTGCAGCCCCCGGAGGAAAGGAAACATTCAGTACTTC. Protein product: CACSPRRKGNIQYF.

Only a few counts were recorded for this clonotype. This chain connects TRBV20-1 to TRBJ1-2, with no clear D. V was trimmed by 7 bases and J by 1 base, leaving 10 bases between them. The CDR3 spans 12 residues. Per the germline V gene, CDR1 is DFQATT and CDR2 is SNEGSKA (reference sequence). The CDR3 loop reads CSVPAINYGYTF. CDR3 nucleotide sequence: TGCAGTGTGCCGGCGATTAACTATGGCTACACCTTC.

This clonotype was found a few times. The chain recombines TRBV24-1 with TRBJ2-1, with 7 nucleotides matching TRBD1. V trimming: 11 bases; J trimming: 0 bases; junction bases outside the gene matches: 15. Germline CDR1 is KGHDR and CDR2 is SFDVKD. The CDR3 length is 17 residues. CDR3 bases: TGTGCCATTCTGAGGGGGCCCGACCTCGACTCCTACAATGAGCAGTTCTTC. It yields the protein CAILRGPDLDSYNEQFF.

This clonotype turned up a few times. The CDR3, as DNA: TGTGCCAGCAGCCAAACGGGACAGAACTACGAGCAGTACTTC. Translated, it gives CASSQTGQNYEQYF. The chain uses TRBV5-5 and TRBJ2-7; 7 positions agree with TRBD1. After removal of 4 bases from V and 3 bases from J, the junction contained 7 bases not matched to a gene. This CDR3 has 14 residues. Germline V gene lookup returns CDR1 SGHKS and CDR2 YYEKEE (reference sequence).

CDR3 bases: TGTGCCAGCACCCCCTTTAGATCCTACGAGCAGTACTTC. Amino acids: CASTPFRSYEQYF. The chain couples TRBV28 to TRBJ2-7; no reliable D call. CDR1 is MDHEN and CDR2 is SYDVKM in the germline V gene. The CDR3 contains 13 residues. With 7 bases removed from V and 1 base from J, the gap between germline ends came to 11 bases.

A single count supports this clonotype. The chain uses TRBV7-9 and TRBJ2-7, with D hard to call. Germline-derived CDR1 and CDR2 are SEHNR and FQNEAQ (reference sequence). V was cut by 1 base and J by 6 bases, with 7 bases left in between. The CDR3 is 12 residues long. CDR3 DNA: TGTGCCAGCAGCTTAGAGGCCGTCGAGCAGTACTTC. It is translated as CASSLEAVEQYF.

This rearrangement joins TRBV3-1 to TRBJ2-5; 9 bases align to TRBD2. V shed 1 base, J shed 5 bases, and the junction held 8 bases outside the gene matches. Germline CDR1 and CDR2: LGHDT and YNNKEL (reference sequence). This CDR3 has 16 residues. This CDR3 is CASSQGKGTSRETQYF. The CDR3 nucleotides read TGTGCCAGCAGCCAAGGGAAAGGGACTAGCCGGGAGACCCAGTACTTC.

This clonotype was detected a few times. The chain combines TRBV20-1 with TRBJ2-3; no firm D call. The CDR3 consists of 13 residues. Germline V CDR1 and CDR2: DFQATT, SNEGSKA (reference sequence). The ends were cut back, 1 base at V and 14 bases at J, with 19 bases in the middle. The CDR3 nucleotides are TGCAGTGCTAGAGGAGGAACTCACAGATACGCGTATTTT. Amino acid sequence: CSARGGTHRYAYF.